These 28 T cell receptor beta chains originate from one sample sequenced in a study of graft-versus-host responses after intestinal transplantation. Their specific antigens are unknown. Clones were sequenced by immunoSEQ multiplex PCR, and TCRdb holds only the in-frame ones, with some missing. The table records around 71,000 clones, about 94% of them present only once. The starting material was unstimulated CD8+ T cells sorted from spleen or lymph node cells, obtained before intestinal transplant. Receptors were obtained from a human donor who received an intestinal transplant.

This clone was detected a few times. J is TRBJ2-5 and V is TRBV7-9; a possible D gene is TRBD2 (5 bases). Trimming pared 2 bases from V and 9 bases from J, leaving 13 bases between. CDR3 length: 13 residues. CDR1 is SEHNR, CDR2 FQNEAQ, per germline (reference sequence). The CDR3: CASSLSEEPAQYF. Written as DNA, the CDR3 is TGTGCCAGCAGCTTATCGGAGGAGCCGGCCCAGTACTTC.

V and J are TRBV21-1 and TRBJ1-2; TRBD1 was called by the table and not checked on the DNA. TRBV21-1 is reported as a pseudogene. The CDR3 consists of 16 residues. CDR3 protein: CASGKEGQSGPYGHTF. Written as DNA, the CDR3 is TGTGCCAGCGGCAAAGAGGGACAGTCCGGACCTTATGGCCACACCTTC.

The rearrangement uses TRBV11-2 and TRBJ2-2; 8 bases are a match to TRBD2. The V segment lost 1 base and the J segment 4 bases; nucleotides outside the gene matches: 8. CDR1 and CDR2 (germline): SGHAT, FQNNGV. This CDR3 contains 17 residues. The CDR3 region is CASSLGGGGRLTGELFF. The CDR3 DNA sequence: TGTGCCAGCAGCTTAGGGGGTGGCGGGAGGCTCACCGGGGAGCTGTTTTTT.

This chain links TRBV5-4 with TRBJ2-7; tentatively, D is TRBD2 (6 bases). The CDR3 sequence is 14 residues long. Trimming stripped 4 bases from V and 3 bases from J, with 14 bases between. Germline V gene lookup returns CDR1 SGHNT and CDR2 YYREEE (reference sequence). The DNA of the CDR3 is TGTGCCAGCAGCGTCGCCCCCGGGGGCTACGAGCAGTACTTC. Its protein product is CASSVAPGGYEQYF.

The chain employs TRBV5-4 and TRBJ1-1, with TRBD1 as a possible D gene (5 bases). CDR3 length: 14 residues. V shed 4 bases and J shed 7 bases, with 17 bases lying between them. Germline-derived CDR1 and CDR2 are SGHNT and YYREEE (reference sequence). The chain's CDR3 is CASSAGDQPIEAFF. For the CDR3, the DNA is TGTGCCAGCAGCGCCGGGGACCAACCGATTGAAGCTTTCTTT.

This clone has more than one count but fewer than ten. The chain recombines TRBV27 with TRBJ1-1; tentatively, D is TRBD1 (5 bases). CDR1 and CDR2 from the germline V gene are MNHEY and SMNVEV (reference sequence). The V end was cut by 5 bases, the J end by 4 bases, with 14 bases between. The CDR3 consists of 14 residues. The CDR3 sequence: CASSPGLRGTEAFF. The CDR3 nucleotides read TGTGCCAGCAGTCCGGGTTTGAGGGGCACTGAAGCTTTCTTT.

This chain connects TRBV7-3 to TRBJ2-3; 7 nucleotides match TRBD2. With 1 base clipped from V and 4 bases from J, the junction kept 5 bases outside the gene matches. Per the germline V gene, CDR1 is SGHTA and CDR2 is FQGTGA. The CDR3 consists of 15 residues. The CDR3 protein is CASSLIAGAPDTQYF. In DNA, the CDR3 is TGTGCCAGCAGCTTAATCGCGGGAGCCCCAGATACGCAGTATTTT.

This sequence joins TRBV25-1 and TRBJ2-5, with TRBD2 as a possible D gene (7 bases). The V and J ends lost 8 bases and 5 bases respectively, with 15 bases between them. CDR3 length equals 13 residues. Per the germline V gene, CDR1 is MGHDK and CDR2 is SYGVNS. The CDR3 loop is CASGGALEETQYF. Written as DNA, the CDR3 is TGTGCCAGCGGGGGGGCCCTTGAGGAGACCCAGTACTTC.

The chain is built from TRBV4-1 and TRBJ2-3, with 7 bases lining up with TRBD2. Germline trimming cut 0 bases from V and 6 bases from J; bases unmatched to any gene: 12. Looked up from germline, CDR1 is MGHRA and CDR2 is YSYEKL. The CDR3 has 17 amino acids. The CDR3 here is CASSQEAWAGEADTQYF. The CDR3 region has the DNA TGCGCCAGCAGCCAAGAGGCGTGGGCGGGAGAGGCGGATACGCAGTATTTT.

This rearrangement joins TRBV21-1 to TRBJ1-5; no DNA check was done on the table's D call, TRBD1. TRBV21-1 is a pseudogene locus. The CDR3 spans 14 residues. The CDR3 nucleotides read TGTGCCAGCAGCGGGACAGCTAGCAATCAGCCCCAGCATTTT. Its translation is CASSGTASNQPQHF.

The V and J genes are TRBV5-5 and TRBJ2-5, with 7 positions matching TRBD2. There are 16 residues in the CDR3. Germline V gives CDR1 SGHKS, CDR2 YYEKEE (reference sequence). The J segment lost 5 bases and the V segment lost 3 bases, leaving 13 bases of the junction unmatched. CDR3 region: CASSSRGEAEYETQYF. CDR3 sequence (DNA): TGTGCCAGCAGCTCCCGGGGGGAAGCCGAGTATGAGACCCAGTACTTC.

The chain combines TRBV7-9 with TRBJ2-1; no definite D call. V shed 1 base and J shed 0 bases, with 13 bases lying between them. This CDR3 is 17 amino acids long. From germline, CDR1 is SEHNR and CDR2 FQNEAQ (reference sequence). The CDR3 sequence is CASSLEYTSLSYNEQFF. Written as DNA, the CDR3 is TGTGCCAGCAGCTTAGAATACACTTCACTCTCCTACAATGAGCAGTTCTTC.

The rearrangement uses TRBV5-1 and TRBJ1-1; weak D call: TRBD1 (5 bases). This CDR3 is built from 15 residues. Germline V CDR1 and CDR2: SGHRS, YFSETQ. Trimming cost V 0 bases and J 1 base, with 10 bases left between them. The CDR3 region is CASSLARQGNTEAFF. The CDR3 nucleotides read TGCGCCAGCAGCTTGGCGCGGCAGGGGAACACTGAAGCTTTCTTT.

This clone was seen a single time. This chain uses TRBV11-2 with TRBJ1-1; TRBD1 matches at 8 bases. This CDR3 comprises 13 residues. In germline, CDR1 is SGHAT, CDR2 FQNNGV. The ends lost 5 bases at V and 3 bases at J; junction bases unmatched: 2. DNA of the CDR3: TGTGCCAGCAGCGGGACAGGAGACACTGAAGCTTTCTTT. Its protein product is CASSGTGDTEAFF. Full variable domain (rest looked up from reference TRBV11-2 and TRBJ1-1): EAGVAQSPRYKIIEKRQSVAFWCNPISGHATLYWYQQILGQGPKLLIQFQNNGVVDDSQLPKDRFSAERLKGVDSTLKIQPAKLEDSAVYLCASSGTGDTEAFFGQGTRLTVV.

V and J are TRBV7-9 and TRBJ2-7; weak D call: TRBD2 (5 bases). Germline assignment: CDR1 SEHNR and CDR2 FQNEAQ (reference sequence). Trimming cost V 4 bases and J 3 bases, with 16 bases left between them. The CDR3 sequence is 15 residues long. CDR3 sequence: CASSSLAHPDYEQYF. In DNA form, the CDR3 reads TGTGCCAGCAGCTCGTTAGCGCACCCTGACTACGAGCAGTACTTC.

The V call is TRBV19, the J call TRBJ2-7, with D perhaps TRBD1 (5 bases). Trimming took off 5 bases at V and 1 base at J, with 15 bases between the two ends. CDR3 length: 15 amino acids. CDR1 LNHDA and CDR2 SQIVND come from the germline V gene (reference sequence). The CDR3 sequence is CASSRQGLRSYEQYF. CDR3 bases: TGTGCCAGTAGTCGTCAGGGTCTCAGGTCCTACGAGCAGTACTTC.

The chain combines TRBV12-5 with TRBJ1-5, with D tentatively TRBD1 (5 bases). V lost 9 bases and J lost 5, with 26 bases in between. The CDR3 is 17 amino acids. Germline V gene sequence: CDR1 LGHNT, CDR2 FRNRAP. The CDR3 region has the DNA TGTGCTAGCGGGACGGAATCCCCTCTGGCGAATTATCAGCCCCAGCATTTT. Translating gives CASGTESPLANYQPQHF.

This sequence joins TRBV6-5 and TRBJ2-1; the D gene is possibly TRBD2 (6 bases). Germline CDR1 and CDR2: MNHEY and SVGAGI. V was trimmed by 6 bases and J by 8 bases, leaving 14 bases between them. The CDR3 has 13 residues. This CDR3 reads CASSLMREDEQFF. In DNA, the CDR3 is TGTGCCAGCAGCTTGATGAGGGAGGATGAGCAGTTCTTC.

V and J are TRBV5-6 and TRBJ2-1, with unresolved D. V was clipped by 0 bases and J by 3 bases, with 7 bases between them. This CDR3 is 14 amino acids long. Germline loops: CDR1 SGHDT, CDR2 YYEEEE. The CDR3 spells CASSLGLNYNEQFF. The CDR3, as DNA: TGTGCCAGCAGCTTGGGACTCAACTACAATGAGCAGTTCTTC.

The gene calls are TRBV29-1 and TRBJ2-5; 9 bases are a match to TRBD1. From germline, CDR1 is SQVTM and CDR2 ANQGSEA. V was pared by 3 bases and J by 4 bases, with 18 bases of the junction left unmatched. This CDR3 comprises 18 residues. CDR3 sequence (DNA): TGCAGCGTTGAGACTTTGGAAGGGCGGGACAGGGTGGTAGAGACCCAGTACTTC. Translation gives CSVETLEGRDRVVETQYF.

The chain uses TRBV2 and TRBJ1-5, with D possibly being TRBD1 (5 bases). Germline loops: CDR1 SNHLY, CDR2 FYNNEI. CDR3 size: 15 residues. V was cut by 3 bases and J by 7 bases, with 16 bases left in between. The CDR3 loop is CASSETAPVRQPQHF. The CDR3 nucleotides read TGTGCCAGCAGTGAGACAGCACCCGTTAGACAGCCCCAGCATTTT.

V gene TRBV27 combines with J gene TRBJ2-7; 16 nucleotides align to TRBD2. The germline V gene encodes CDR1 MNHEY and CDR2 SMNVEV (reference sequence). V trimming: 6 bases; J trimming: 4 bases; junction bases outside the gene matches: 12. The CDR3 spans 18 residues. This CDR3 is CASRPGLAGGPSPYEQYF. The CDR3 nucleotides read TGTGCCAGCAGGCCGGGACTAGCGGGAGGGCCGTCCCCATACGAGCAGTACTTC.

The V gene is TRBV5-4, the J gene TRBJ2-7; TRBD1 matches at 7 bases. From germline, CDR1 is SGHNT and CDR2 YYREEE (reference sequence). CDR3 length: 15 amino acids. V lost 5 bases, J lost 4 bases, and 12 bases stayed unmatched. The CDR3 spells CASSPPDREPYEQYF. CDR3 sequence (DNA): TGTGCCAGCAGTCCTCCTGACAGGGAGCCTTACGAGCAGTACTTC.

The rearrangement uses TRBV7-9 and TRBJ2-1; 10 bases align to TRBD2. Germline V gene lookup returns CDR1 SEHNR and CDR2 FQNEAQ (reference sequence). Trimming removed 2 bases from V and 4 bases from J; junction bases left unmatched: 5. The CDR3 sequence is 16 residues long. CDR3 region: CASSLSETSGYNEQFF. CDR3 nucleotides: TGTGCCAGCAGCTTATCCGAGACTAGCGGGTACAATGAGCAGTTCTTC.

The genes are TRBV28 and TRBJ1-5; D is ambiguous. V lost 4 bases, J lost 3 bases, and 10 bases lay in between. Looked up from germline, CDR1 is MDHEN and CDR2 is SYDVKM. The CDR3 covers 14 residues. The CDR3 is CASSWLAHNQPQHF. CDR3 sequence (DNA): TGTGCCAGCAGTTGGTTGGCGCACAATCAGCCCCAGCATTTT.

The chain links TRBV6-1 to TRBJ2-1; TRBD2 matches at 7 bases. The CDR3 is 17 amino acids. After removal of 4 bases from V and 1 base from J, the junction contained 10 bases not matched to a gene. Germline CDR1 is MNHNS and CDR2 is SASEGT. The CDR3 bases are TGTGCCAGCAGTGGCGTGGGGCGGGAGACGTCCTACAATGAGCAGTTCTTC. Residues: CASSGVGRETSYNEQFF.

The rearrangement uses TRBV15 and TRBJ1-2; D perhaps matches TRBD1 (5 bases). The CDR3 is made up of 13 amino acids. Trimming took off 8 bases at V and 4 bases at J, with 14 bases between the two ends. Germline CDR1 is LNHNV and CDR2 is YYDKDF (reference sequence). This CDR3 reads CATQTGVGYGYTF. CDR3 bases: TGTGCCACCCAAACAGGAGTCGGCTATGGCTACACCTTC.

The chain combines TRBV29-1 with TRBJ2-1; 14 nucleotides match TRBD2. This CDR3 comprises 16 residues. The V and J ends lost 3 bases and 9 bases, in that order; junction bases with no gene match: 10. CDR1 is SQVTM and CDR2 is ANQGSEA in the germline V gene. The CDR3 DNA is TGCAGCGTTGAGGGACTAGCGGGAGATGGTATAGGTGAGCAGTTCTTC. Residues: CSVEGLAGDGIGEQFF.